These 10 T cell receptor beta chains originate from one sample sequenced in a study of T cell responses to AZD1222 COVID-19 vaccine. TCRdb's copy holds only in-frame clones and misses some; the assay was immunoSEQ multiplex PCR. The sample includes over 75,000 clones, 85% to 90% seen only once; the top ten take about 2.5%. This material consisted of peripheral blood, taken 28 days after the second AZD1222 dose. The source is an adult who received the AZD1222 COVID-19 vaccine.

This rearrangement joins TRBV7-9 to TRBJ2-3, with D maybe TRBD2 (6 bases). V was clipped by 4 bases and J by 1 base, with 6 bases between them. The germline V gene has CDR1 SEHNR and CDR2 FQNEAQ (reference sequence). This CDR3 has 13 amino acids. The CDR3 is CASSWGGTDTQYF. The DNA for the CDR3 is TGTGCCAGCAGCTGGGGGGGCACAGATACGCAGTATTTT.

V and J are TRBV7-3 and TRBJ2-3; 7 bases line up with TRBD1. The CDR3 is made up of 15 amino acids. Germline CDR1 is SGHTA and CDR2 is FQGTGA. The trim removed 5 bases at V and 0 bases at J, leaving 5 bases unmatched. The DNA of the CDR3 is TGTGCCAGCAGCCCCGGACAGGTTAGCACAGATACGCAGTATTTT. As protein: CASSPGQVSTDTQYF.

V usage is TRBV5-4 and J usage is TRBJ1-2, with 10 bases fitting TRBD1. Losses at the gene ends were 4 bases for V and 8 bases for J; bases not matched to a gene: 8. From germline, CDR1 is SGHNT and CDR2 YYREEE (reference sequence). This CDR3 comprises 14 residues. The CDR3 nucleotides are TGTGCCAGCAGCCCGGGGACAGGGGCCGAGGGCTACACCTTC. Translated, it gives CASSPGTGAEGYTF.

In the case of this clone: Additional DNA sequences in this sample encode the identical CDR3. The chain joins TRBV12-3 or TRBV12-4 to TRBJ2-1; 7 nucleotides align to TRBD2. This CDR3 contains 13 residues. The V gene end was trimmed by 3 bases and the J gene end by 4 bases; junction bases not matched to a gene: 0. CDR3 sequence: CASSLGGYNEQFF. As DNA, the CDR3 is TGTGCCAGCAGTTTGGGGGGGTACAATGAGCAGTTCTTC.

This clone was counted only a few times. The V call is TRBV3-1 (or the pseudogene TRBV3-2), the J call TRBJ2-3, with D perhaps given as TRBD1 or TRBD2 (5 bases each). The V gene's germline CDR1 is LGHDT and CDR2 YNNKEL (reference sequence). Trimming shortened V by 1 base and J by 6 bases, and 11 bases separated the two germline ends. There are 14 residues in the CDR3. The DNA for the CDR3 is TGTGCCAGCAGCCAAGTAATGGGGGTCGATACGCAGTATTTT. It encodes CASSQVMGVDTQYF.

The chain recombines TRBV2 with TRBJ1-5, with 11 positions matching TRBD1. Germline V lookup: CDR1 SNHLY, CDR2 FYNNEI. V shed 6 bases, J shed 1 base, and the junction held 2 bases outside the gene matches. The CDR3 covers 15 residues. CDR3 DNA sequence: TGTGCCAGCAGAGGGGACAGGGGGAGCAATCAGCCCCAGCATTTT. Its translation: CASRGDRGSNQPQHF.

This chain uses TRBV6-4 with TRBJ2-3; D is unclear. V was cut by 2 bases and J by 4 bases, with 10 bases left in between. The germline V gene has CDR1 MRHNA and CDR2 SNTAGT. There are 14 residues in the CDR3. CDR3 amino acids: CASSDPPGSDTQYF. Here the CDR3 DNA reads TGTGCCAGCAGTGACCCTCCGGGCTCAGATACGCAGTATTTT.

This clone was found once. The chain is built from TRBV19 and TRBJ1-3; the match to TRBD1 covers 10 bases. This CDR3 is built from 15 residues. V shed 6 bases, J shed 2 bases, and the junction held 4 bases outside the gene matches. From germline, CDR1 is LNHDA and CDR2 SQIVND (reference sequence). The CDR3 here is CASRPDRGPGNTIYF. CDR3 DNA: TGTGCCAGTAGACCTGACAGGGGGCCTGGAAACACCATATATTTT.

The chain is built from TRBV27 and TRBJ1-1; TRBD1 agrees at 7 bases. This CDR3 is built from 13 residues. Germline CDR1 is MNHEY and CDR2 is SMNVEV (reference sequence). V was pared by 4 bases and J by 2 bases, with 1 base of the junction left unmatched. The DNA for the CDR3 is TGTGCCAGCAGTTACAGGGGTAACACTGAAGCTTTCTTT. It yields the protein CASSYRGNTEAFF.

The chain uses TRBV5-1 and TRBJ2-7; D uncertain. Germline CDR1 reads SGHRS; CDR2 reads YFSETQ. Trimming shortened V by 1 base and J by 7 bases, and 9 bases separated the two germline ends. The length of the CDR3 is 12 residues. The CDR3 DNA reads as TGCGCCAGCAGCTTGTCTGGGTATGAGCAGTACTTC. It translates to CASSLSGYEQYF.